Detailed here is one TCR beta chain. This record comes from a study of low-dose radiotherapy and immunotherapy resistance in tumors. The J segment lost 5 bases and the V segment lost 5 bases, leaving 6 bases of the junction unmatched. The CDR3 is 14 amino acids. The germline gives CDR1 LGHDT, CDR2 YNNKEL (reference sequence). Documented time point: before trial treatment. Inclusion covered patients whose advanced solid tumors lacked tumor-infiltrating lymphocytes. Both TCRalpha and TCRbeta chains were reverse transcribed with V-gene-specific primers. TCRs underwent around 18 PCR cycles of amplification with a constant-region primer and V-primer adapter. TCRdb reprocessed the reads via MiXCR and lists one record per CDR3 protein. The table has some 60,000 distinct CDR3 sequences, around 27% seen once.

The specimen comprised PBMCs, sampled before treatment. The gene calls are TRBV3-1 and TRBJ2-3; 8 bases agree with TRBD2. The clonotype comes from a male donor with rectosigmoid adenocarcinoma. CDR3 residues: CASSSGGAGDTQYF. DNA of the CDR3: TGTGCCAGCAGCTCCGGGGGGGCCGGAGATACGCAGTATTTT.